These T cell receptor beta chains were read from a single sample in a study of blood T cell repertoires in COVID-19. The repertoire was sequenced with immunoSEQ multiplex PCR; TCRdb's copy has only in-frame clones and lacks some. The table has around 230,000 clones, 70% to 90% seen once. The sample consisted of peripheral blood. The source is a woman aged 70-85 years with active or convalescent COVID-19. The CDR3 runs from the conserved cysteine through the conserved F or W. Each record gives: V gene, CDR3 length, J gene, clone size, D gene, CDR3 protein, CDR3 DNA. A D gene is named only where the DNA matches it firmly. A clone size is listed for some rows: how often the clone was seen (once, few, many), or a class if it is expanded.

TRBV29-1	12	TRBJ1-2	few	.	CSVETGRGSYTF	TGCAGCGTTGAAACAGGGCGGGGGAGCTACACCTTC
TRBV27	13	TRBJ2-3	.	.	CASSLQGSDTQYF	TGTGCCAGCAGTTTGCAGGGGTCAGATACGCAGTATTTT
TRBV2	14	TRBJ2-7	.	.	CASSAEGPSGEQYF	TGTGCCAGCAGCGCGGAGGGGCCATCGGGGGAGCAGTACTTC
TRBV29-1	12	TRBJ2-7	few	.	CSAGVGEREQYF	TGCAGCGCGGGGGTAGGGGAAAGGGAGCAGTACTTC
TRBV10-3	20	TRBJ2-3	.	TRBD2	CAISERTQGLAGGGTDTQYF	TGTGCCATCAGTGAGAGGACACAAGGACTAGCGGGAGGTGGGACAGATACGCAGTATTTT
TRBV29-1	13	TRBJ1-1	.	.	CSVEGQGGTEAFF	TGCAGCGTTGAAGGGCAGGGAGGGACTGAAGCTTTCTTT
TRBV10-3	15	TRBJ2-1	.	TRBD1	CAISDVGQEVNEQFF	TGTGCCATCAGTGATGTAGGACAGGAGGTCAATGAGCAGTTCTTC
TRBV5-6	15	TRBJ2-1	.	.	CASSTTRFLYNEQFF	TGTGCCAGCAGCACAACTAGATTCCTCTACAATGAGCAGTTCTTC
TRBV5-1	14	TRBJ2-1	.	.	CASSLVTGENEQFF	TGCGCCAGCAGCTTGGTAACGGGAGAGAATGAGCAGTTCTTC
TRBV5-1	21	TRBJ2-3	.	.	CASSQREPVGRAAAGTDTQYF	TGCGCCAGCAGCCAGAGAGAACCTGTAGGGCGGGCGGCAGCCGGAACAGATACGCAGTATTTT
TRBV11-2	15	TRBJ2-5	.	TRBD2	CASSSRLAGWETQYF	TGTGCCAGCAGCTCTAGACTAGCGGGGTGGGAGACCCAGTACTTC
TRBV20-1	11	TRBJ1-2	.	.	CSARSGQGYTF	TGCAGTGCAAGATCTGGACAGGGCTACACCTTC
TRBV30	15	TRBJ1-5	few	.	CAWTPMGEGDQPQHF	TGTGCCTGGACCCCCATGGGGGAGGGTGATCAGCCCCAGCATTTT
TRBV9	17	TRBJ1-2	once	TRBD1	CASSVDPTLTGSSGYTF	TGTGCCAGCAGCGTAGACCCCACACTGACAGGGTCGAGTGGCTACACCTTC
TRBV5-1	14	TRBJ2-5	.	.	CASSLERVGETQYF	TGCGCCAGCAGCTTGGAGCGGGTAGGTGAGACCCAGTACTTC
TRBV24-1	13	TRBJ1-2	.	.	CATSDLSFYGYTF	TGTGCCACCAGTGACCTGAGCTTCTATGGCTACACCTTC
TRBV11-2	13	TRBJ1-2	.	.	CASSLGPAVGYTF	TGTGCCAGCAGCTTAGGGCCCGCGGTAGGCTACACCTTC
TRBV6-1	14	TRBJ1-1	.	.	CASSDRQVNTEAFF	TGTGCCAGCAGTGACCGACAGGTGAACACTGAAGCTTTCTTT
TRBV9	15	TRBJ2-5	.	TRBD2	CASSVVAGRQETQYF	TGTGCCAGCAGCGTAGTAGCGGGGCGACAAGAGACCCAGTACTTC
TRBV7-2	15	TRBJ1-2	.	TRBD1	CASSLGTGEIYGYTF	TGTGCCAGCAGCCTTGGGACAGGGGAAATATATGGCTACACCTTC
TRBV5-6	14	TRBJ2-5	.	TRBD1	CASSWTGYQETQYF	TGTGCCAGCAGCTGGACAGGATACCAAGAGACCCAGTACTTC
TRBV20-1	15	TRBJ2-7	.	TRBD2	CSASRLAGVTYEQYF	TGCAGTGCTAGTCGACTAGCGGGGGTCACCTACGAGCAGTACTTC
TRBV19	17	TRBJ1-1	.	.	CASTSRRGAGVNTEAFF	TGTGCCAGTACCTCTCGGAGGGGCGCGGGGGTGAACACTGAAGCTTTCTTT
TRBV28	14	TRBJ1-2	.	.	CASSSFQGNYGYTF	TGTGCCAGCAGTTCCTTCCAGGGGAACTATGGCTACACCTTC
TRBV3-1/TRBV3-2	12	TRBJ1-1	.	TRBD1	CASRGQGTEAFF	TGTGCCAGCAGGGGACAGGGAACTGAAGCTTTCTTT
TRBV5-4	16	TRBJ2-7	.	TRBD1	CASSLGGRQGSYEQYF	TGTGCCAGCAGCTTGGGGGGGAGACAGGGTTCCTACGAGCAGTACTTC
TRBV2	15	TRBJ1-6	.	.	CASSEARATNSPLHF	TGTGCCAGCAGTGAAGCGCGGGCCACCAATTCACCCCTCCACTTT
TRBV10-2	14	TRBJ2-1	.	.	CASREELPNNEQFF	TGCGCCAGCAGAGAGGAGCTACCCAACAATGAGCAGTTCTTC
TRBV19	16	TRBJ1-2	.	.	CASSIGIPGGVYGYTF	TGTGCCAGTAGTATAGGAATTCCGGGAGGGGTTTATGGCTACACCTTC
TRBV6-5	15	TRBJ1-1	.	TRBD1	CASTRGQGSIKGAFF	TGTGCCAGCACTAGGGGACAGGGGAGTATTAAAGGAGCTTTCTTT
TRBV5-4	15	TRBJ1-2	.	.	CASSLEVPKLYGYTF	TGTGCCAGCAGCTTGGAGGTCCCGAAACTATATGGCTACACCTTC
TRBV9	15	TRBJ2-5	.	.	CASSVATGQKETQYF	TGTGCCAGCAGCGTAGCTACTGGGCAGAAAGAGACCCAGTACTTC
TRBV5-4	13	TRBJ1-2	.	.	CASSLDGERGYTF	TGTGCCAGCAGCTTGGATGGGGAGAGGGGCTACACCTTC
TRBV6-5	13	TRBJ2-7	.	.	CASRGLSSYEQYF	TGTGCCAGCAGAGGACTGAGCTCCTACGAGCAGTACTTC
TRBV27	15	TRBJ2-3	.	TRBD1	CASRLFGQGGDTQYF	TGTGCCAGCAGGTTGTTCGGACAGGGTGGAGATACGCAGTATTTT
TRBV6-5	15	TRBJ1-3	.	.	CASSRQDSSGNTIYF	TGTGCCAGCAGTCGACAGGATAGCTCTGGAAACACCATATATTTT
TRBV6-5	13	TRBJ1-2	.	TRBD1	CASSKGQGLSYTF	TGTGCCAGCAGTAAGGGACAGGGGTTGAGCTACACCTTC
TRBV19	14	TRBJ1-2	.	TRBD1	CASNPDRGHYGYTF	TGTGCCAGTAACCCGGACAGGGGGCACTATGGCTACACCTTC
TRBV3-1/TRBV3-2	18	TRBJ2-4	.	TRBD2	CASSQLSRLAGGESTQYF	TGTGCCAGCAGCCAATTAAGCAGACTAGCGGGAGGGGAGTCCACTCAGTACTTC
TRBV19	11	TRBJ1-1	.	.	CASSNGGAAFF	TGTGCCAGTAGTAATGGGGGGGCAGCTTTCTTT
TRBV29-1	12	TRBJ2-1	.	TRBD1	CSVESGGLEQFF	TGCAGCGTTGAATCAGGGGGCCTTGAGCAGTTCTTC
TRBV6-5	15	TRBJ1-3	.	.	CASPGSPSSGNTIYF	TGTGCCAGCCCGGGAAGTCCCTCCTCTGGAAACACCATATATTTT
TRBV28	15	TRBJ2-3	.	.	CASSLPGGDPDTQYF	TGTGCCAGCAGTTTGCCGGGGGGCGACCCAGATACGCAGTATTTT
TRBV19	14	TRBJ1-3	.	.	CASEWQGNGNTIYF	TGTGCCAGCGAGTGGCAGGGGAACGGAAACACCATATATTTT